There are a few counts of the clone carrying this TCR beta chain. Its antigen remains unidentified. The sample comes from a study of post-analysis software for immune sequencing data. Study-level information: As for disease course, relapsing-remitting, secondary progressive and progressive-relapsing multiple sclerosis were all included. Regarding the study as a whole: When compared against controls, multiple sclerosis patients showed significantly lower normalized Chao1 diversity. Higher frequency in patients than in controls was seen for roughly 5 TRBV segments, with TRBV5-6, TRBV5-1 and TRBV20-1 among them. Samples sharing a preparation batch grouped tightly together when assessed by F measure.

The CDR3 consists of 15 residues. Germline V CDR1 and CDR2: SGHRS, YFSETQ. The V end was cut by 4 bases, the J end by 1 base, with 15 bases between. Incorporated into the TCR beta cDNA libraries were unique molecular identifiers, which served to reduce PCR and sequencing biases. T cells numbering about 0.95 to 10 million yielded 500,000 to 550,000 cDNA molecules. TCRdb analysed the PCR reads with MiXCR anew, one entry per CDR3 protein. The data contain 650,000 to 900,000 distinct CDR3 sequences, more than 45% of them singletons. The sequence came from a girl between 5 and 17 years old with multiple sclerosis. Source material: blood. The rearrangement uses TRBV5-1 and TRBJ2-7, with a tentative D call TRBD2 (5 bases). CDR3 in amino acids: CASSLLSDLSYEQYF. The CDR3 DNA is TGCGCCAGCAGCCTCCTTAGCGACCTATCCTACGAGCAGTACTTC.